The next 19 T cell receptor beta chains were all read from a single sample in a study of T cells in Graves' hyperthyroidism and ophthalmopathy. TCR beta CDR3 regions were amplified from RNA. With the HTBI primer set, the TCR CDR3 went through a first round of RT-PCR. TCRdb ran MiXCR on the multiplex PCR reads and lists one entry per CDR3 protein. The table lists just under 750,000 distinct CDR3 sequences, 30% to 40% of them singletons. Specimen: blood. These receptors all stem from a middle-aged woman with Graves' hyperthyroidism.

J is TRBJ2-5 and V is TRBV7-3; TRBD1 agrees at 10 bases. The J call may be wrong; the DNA end is better matched by TRBJ2-1. Germline lookup yields CDR1 SGHTA and CDR2 FQGTGA. This CDR3 comprises 14 residues. The CDR3 loop is CASSLGQGYEEQFF. The CDR3 region has the DNA TGTGCCAGCAGCTTGGGACAGGGGTATGAGGAGCAGTTCTTC.

This clonotype was observed a handful of times. This chain joins TRBV12-3 or TRBV12-4 and TRBJ2-2; no firm D call. Trimming pared 3 bases from V and 7 bases from J, leaving 12 bases between. The CDR3 covers 14 residues. For the CDR3, the DNA is TGTGCCAGCAGTTTCGGTGGGTCGGACGGGGAGCTGTTTTTT. This gives the protein CASSFGGSDGELFF.

CDR3 in amino acids: CATSRDHGAAGYTF. The CDR3 coding sequence is TGTGCCACCAGCAGAGATCACGGGGCAGCGGGCTACACCTTC. The V call is TRBV15, the J call TRBJ1-2, with D perhaps TRBD1 (5 bases). V lost 0 bases and J 8 bases, leaving 13 bases between the germline ends. The germline V gene has CDR1 LNHNV and CDR2 YYDKDF (reference sequence). The CDR3 spans 14 residues.

About this clonotype itself: Possible read error: a much larger clone is one base away. The genes are TRBV4-2 and TRBJ2-6, with D possibly called TRBD1 or TRBD2 (5 bases each). The length of the CDR3 is 17 residues. CDR1 LGHNA and CDR2 YNFKEQ come from the germline V gene. The chain's CDR3 is CASSQGDLPSGANVLIF. The CDR3 DNA is TGTGCCAGCAGCCAAGGGGACCTGCCCTCTGGGGCCAACGTCCTGATTTTC.

This clonotype was recorded a few times. The chain couples TRBV6-5 to TRBJ1-2; the D is unclear. The germline CDR1 and CDR2 sequences are MNHEY and SVGAGI. CDR3 length: 14 amino acids. Trimming removed 0 bases from V and 3 bases from J, with 8 bases in between. This CDR3 is CASSYSAGYYGYTF. The CDR3 DNA reads as TGTGCCAGCAGTTACTCGGCAGGCTACTATGGCTACACCTTC.

This clonotype was counted once. The CDR3 here is CASSETGLAGGQVQETQYF. As DNA, the CDR3 is TGTGCCAGCAGCGAGACAGGGCTAGCGGGAGGCCAAGTCCAAGAGACCCAGTACTTC. The chain is built from TRBV9 and TRBJ2-5, with TRBD2 matching over 11 bases. After removal of 3 bases from V and 1 base from J, the junction contained 14 bases not matched to a gene. This CDR3 contains 19 residues. Germline V gene lookup returns CDR1 SGDLS and CDR2 YYNGEE. Supplemented by reference TRBV9 and TRBJ2-5, the full variable domain reads DSGVTQTPKHLITATGQRVTLRCSPRSGDLSVYWYQQSLDQGLQFLIQYYNGEERAKGNILERFSAQQFPDLHSELNLSSLELGDSALYFCASSETGLAGGQVQETQYFGPGTRLLVL.

The chain has TRBV9 and TRBJ2-5; D perhaps matches TRBD2 (6 bases). The CDR3 is 17 residues long. Between the trimmed V and J ends, which lost 3 bases and 1 base, there was a span of 19 bases. The V gene's germline CDR1 is SGDLS and CDR2 YYNGEE. CDR3 loop: CASSGPAFGLSQETQYF. CDR3 nucleotide sequence: TGTGCCAGCAGCGGGCCGGCCTTCGGACTAAGCCAAGAGACCCAGTACTTC. The whole variable domain, filled in from reference TRBV9 and TRBJ2-5, reads DSGVTQTPKHLITATGQRVTLRCSPRSGDLSVYWYQQSLDQGLQFLIQYYNGEERAKGNILERFSAQQFPDLHSELNLSSLELGDSALYFCASSGPAFGLSQETQYFGPGTRLLVL.

The chain joins TRBV7-2 to TRBJ1-6, with 7 bases fitting TRBD1. V lost 5 bases, J lost 9 bases, and 7 bases stayed unmatched. This CDR3 spans 14 amino acids. Germline CDR1 and CDR2: SGHTA and FQGNSA. CDR3 nucleotide sequence: TGTGCCAGCAGCCAGACAGGGACTGGTTCACCCCTCCACTTT. Amino acid sequence: CASSQTGTGSPLHF.

There are a few counts of this clonotype. V gene TRBV6-5 combines with J gene TRBJ2-2, with D possibly matching TRBD2 (6 bases). Germline assignment: CDR1 MNHEY and CDR2 SVGAGI. The germline V and J ends were trimmed by 2 bases and 3 bases, with 10 bases remaining between them. CDR3 size: 15 residues. CDR3 region: CASSYRAGHTGELFF. The CDR3 DNA reads as TGTGCCAGCAGTTACAGGGCGGGACACACCGGGGAGCTGTTTTTT.

Turning to this clonotype: A read error may be the cause here, since a much bigger clone is one base away. The V and J genes are TRBV19 and TRBJ1-2, with D hard to call. The CDR3 is 12 amino acids. Germline CDR1 LNHDA, CDR2 SQIVND (reference sequence). Written as DNA, the CDR3 is TGTGCCAGTAGTCAGAGTAACTGTGGCTACACCTTC. Translated: CASSQSNCGYTF.

As to this clonotype: A much larger clone differs by one base, so this may be a read error. The chain carries TRBV6-5 and TRBJ2-6; no firm D call. Germline V lookup: CDR1 MNHEY, CDR2 SVGAGI. The CDR3 has 16 amino acids. V was clipped by 4 bases and J by 0 bases, with 10 bases between them. Here the CDR3 DNA reads TGTGCCAGCAGTTCCCCCGACGTCTCTGGGGCCAACGTCCTGACTTTC. Translated: CASSSPDVSGANVLTF.

There are many counts of this clonotype. The V gene is TRBV15, the J gene TRBJ2-2; the match to TRBD1 covers 8 bases. This CDR3 has 13 residues. J gave up 6 bases and V 10 bases, and 7 bases lay outside the gene matches. Germline-derived CDR1 and CDR2 are LNHNV and YYDKDF (reference sequence). The CDR3 region has the DNA TGTGCCAGCGCAGGGGGCCTCGCCGGGGAGCTGTTTTTT. This sequence encodes CASAGGLAGELFF.

This clonotype was detected many times. The CDR3 region is CASSRGQDKTF. DNA for the CDR3: TGTGCCAGCAGTCGCGGACAGGATAAAACCTTC. The V call is TRBV6-5, the J call TRBJ1-2; TRBD1 matches at 7 bases. J gave up 14 bases and V 5 bases, and 8 bases lay outside the gene matches. This CDR3 contains 11 residues. CDR1 and CDR2 (germline): MNHEY, SVGAGI.

This clonotype has ten or more counts. The rearrangement uses TRBV6-5 and TRBJ1-2; 8 bases line up with TRBD1. Germline assignment: CDR1 MNHEY and CDR2 SVGAGI. After removal of 6 bases from V and 8 bases from J, the junction contained 2 bases not matched to a gene. CDR3 length: 11 amino acids. CDR3 protein: CASSRGQGYTF. CDR3 bases: TGTGCCAGCAGCAGGGGGCAAGGCTACACCTTC.

Notes on this clonotype: A much bigger clone sits one base away, suggesting this may be a read error. This chain joins TRBV7-9 and TRBJ1-2; D gene ambiguous. V was pared by 5 bases and J by 7 bases, with 11 bases between. The V gene's germline CDR1 is SEHNR and CDR2 FQNEAQ (reference sequence). CDR3 length equals 12 residues. The DNA of the CDR3 is TGTGCCAGCAGCGGGAGACAAGGTGGCTACACCTTC. Protein sequence: CASSGRQGGYTF.

Worth noting for this clonotype: One end of the junction fails to match germline, which may point to a read error. The chain joins TRBV7-2 to TRBJ1-6; 7 bases agree with TRBD1. Germline V CDR1 and CDR2: SGHTA, FQGNSA. There are 14 residues in the CDR3. The CDR3: CAISWDRPNSPLHF. CDR3 nucleotides: TGCGCCATCAGCTGGGACAGACCGAATTCACCCCTCCACTTT.

There are many counts of this clonotype. This chain links TRBV10-3 with TRBJ1-2, with TRBD1 as a possible D gene (5 bases). V lost 3 bases and J lost 4, with 18 bases in between. This CDR3 has 16 residues. Germline assignment: CDR1 ENHRY and CDR2 SYGVKD. CDR3 sequence: CAISDRATPGIYGYTF. CDR3 sequence (DNA): TGTGCCATCAGTGATCGGGCTACCCCAGGGATCTATGGCTACACCTTC.

This clonotype was picked up many times. The chain employs TRBV7-2 and TRBJ2-7, with D hard to call. Germline CDR1 is SGHTA and CDR2 is FQGNSA. The CDR3 extends over 13 amino acids. With 3 bases removed from V and 0 bases from J, the gap between germline ends came to 6 bases. CDR3 region: CASSFFSSYEQYF. CDR3 DNA: TGTGCCAGCAGCTTCTTCTCCTCCTACGAGCAGTACTTC. Drawing the rest from reference TRBV7-2 and TRBJ2-7, the complete variable domain is GAGVSQSPSNKVTEKGKDVELRCDPISGHTALYWYRQSLGQGLEFLIYFQGNSAPDKSGLPSDRFSAERTGGSVSTLTIQRTQQEDSAVYLCASSFFSSYEQYFGPGTRLTVT.

This sequence joins TRBV7-2 and TRBJ2-2; TRBD2 agrees at 8 bases. Per germline, CDR1 SGHTA and CDR2 FQGNSA. There are 15 residues in the CDR3. The V segment lost 1 base and the J segment 5 bases; nucleotides outside the gene matches: 3. Here the CDR3 reads CASSLDGGATGELFF. CDR3 DNA: TGTGCCAGCAGCTTAGACGGGGGGGCTACCGGGGAGCTGTTTTTT.